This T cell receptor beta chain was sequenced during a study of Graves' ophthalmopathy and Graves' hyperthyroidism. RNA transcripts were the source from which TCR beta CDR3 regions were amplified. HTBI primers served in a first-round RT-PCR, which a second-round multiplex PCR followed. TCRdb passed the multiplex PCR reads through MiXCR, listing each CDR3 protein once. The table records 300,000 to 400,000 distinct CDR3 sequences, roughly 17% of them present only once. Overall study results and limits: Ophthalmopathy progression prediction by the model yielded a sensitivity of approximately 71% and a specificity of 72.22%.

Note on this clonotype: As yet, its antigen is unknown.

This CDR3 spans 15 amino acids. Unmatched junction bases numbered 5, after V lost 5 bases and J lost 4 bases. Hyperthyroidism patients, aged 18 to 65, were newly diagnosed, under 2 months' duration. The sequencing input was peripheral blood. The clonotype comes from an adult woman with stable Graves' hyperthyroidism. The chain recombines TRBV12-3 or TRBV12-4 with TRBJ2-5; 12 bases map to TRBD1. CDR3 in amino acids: CASSAGTGGIETQYF. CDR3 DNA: TGTGCCAGCAGTGCCGGGACAGGGGGCATAGAGACCCAGTACTTC.